The sequence of this TCR beta chain was determined in a study of T cell repertoires in cytomegalovirus infection. Study information: From public TCR beta signatures came an indication of both CMV infection and matching HLA type. The study's findings and limits: Ex vivo responses were dominated by HLA-C-restricted CMV-specific TCR beta clonotypes. People with CMV and the relevant HLA were identified by cumulative public TCR beta family frequency.

In TCRdb, the reads were re-called with MiXCR into one record per CDR3 protein. The table lists roughly 49,000 distinct CDR3 sequences, 20% to 25% of them singletons, with 18% in the top ten. Looked up from germline, CDR1 is LGHDT and CDR2 is YNNKEL (reference sequence). The CDR3 runs 16 residues. J was trimmed by 10 bases and V by 3 bases; bases with no gene match: 15. This clonotype has a handful of counts. Its target is unknown. The chain joins TRBV3-1 to TRBJ2-3, with TRBD2 matching 8 bases. Sequenced sample: PBMCs, sequenced either directly or after in vitro stimulation (not recorded which). The source of this sequence is a human donor in good health (CMV status not recorded). Some clones in this sample may be carry-over from other donors' samples. The CDR3 DNA reads as TGTGCCAGCAGCCACGCGGGAGCGCGGGGGGCCGGAGCGCAGTATTTT. It translates to CASSHAGARGAGAQYF.